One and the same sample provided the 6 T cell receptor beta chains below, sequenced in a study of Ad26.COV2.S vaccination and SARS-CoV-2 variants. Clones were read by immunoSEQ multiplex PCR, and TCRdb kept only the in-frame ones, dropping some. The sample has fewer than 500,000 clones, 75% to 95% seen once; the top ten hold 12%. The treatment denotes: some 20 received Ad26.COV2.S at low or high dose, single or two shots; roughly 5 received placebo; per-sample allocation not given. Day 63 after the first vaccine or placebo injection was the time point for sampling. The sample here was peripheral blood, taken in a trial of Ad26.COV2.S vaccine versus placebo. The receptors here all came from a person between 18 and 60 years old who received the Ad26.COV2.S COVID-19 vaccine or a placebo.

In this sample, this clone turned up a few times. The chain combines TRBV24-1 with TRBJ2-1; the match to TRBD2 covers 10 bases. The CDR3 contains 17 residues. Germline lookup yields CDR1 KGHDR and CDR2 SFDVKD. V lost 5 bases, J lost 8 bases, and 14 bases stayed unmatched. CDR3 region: CATSVGLAGAMGDEQFF. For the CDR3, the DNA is TGTGCCACCAGTGTAGGCCTAGCGGGAGCCATGGGAGATGAGCAGTTCTTC.

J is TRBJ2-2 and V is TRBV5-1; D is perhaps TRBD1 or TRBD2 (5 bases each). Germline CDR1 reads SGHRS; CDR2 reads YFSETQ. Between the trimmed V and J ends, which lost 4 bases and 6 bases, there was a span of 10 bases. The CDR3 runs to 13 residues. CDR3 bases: TGCGCCAGCAGCAGGGACCAGGCCGGGGAGCTGTTTTTT. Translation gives CASSRDQAGELFF.

In DNA, the CDR3 is TGTGCCAGTAGTATCAACAGGGGGATAGAGGAGACCCAGTACTTC. This translates into CASSINRGIEETQYF. The rearrangement joins TRBV19 to TRBJ2-5; 8 bases are shared with TRBD1. V lost 3 bases and J lost 5; bases outside the gene matches: 8. The CDR3 totals 15 residues. Germline assignment: CDR1 LNHDA and CDR2 SQIVND (reference sequence).

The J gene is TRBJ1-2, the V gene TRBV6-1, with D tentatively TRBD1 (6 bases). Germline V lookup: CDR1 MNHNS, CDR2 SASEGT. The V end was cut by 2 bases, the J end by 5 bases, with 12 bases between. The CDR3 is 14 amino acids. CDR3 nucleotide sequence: TGTGCCAGCAGTGAATGGGGGCTCAATTATGGCTACACCTTC. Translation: CASSEWGLNYGYTF.

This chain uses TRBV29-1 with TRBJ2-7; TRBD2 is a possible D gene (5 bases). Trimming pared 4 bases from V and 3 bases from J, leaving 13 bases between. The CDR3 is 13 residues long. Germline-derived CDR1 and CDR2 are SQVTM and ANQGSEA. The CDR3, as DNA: TGCAGCGTTGCCCGGACTTCAAACTACGAGCAGTACTTC. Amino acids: CSVARTSNYEQYF.

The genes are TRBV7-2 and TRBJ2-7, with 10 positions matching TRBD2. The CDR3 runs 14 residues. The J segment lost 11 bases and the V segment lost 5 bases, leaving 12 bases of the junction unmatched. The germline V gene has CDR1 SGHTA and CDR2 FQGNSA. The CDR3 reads CASSDQGTSVREYF. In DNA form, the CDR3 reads TGTGCCAGCAGCGATCAGGGGACTAGCGTTCGGGAGTACTTC.